The text below deals with one TCR beta chain. The sample belongs to a study of shared clonotypes between healthy human individuals. The CDR3 consists of 14 residues. Between the trimmed V and J ends, which lost 5 bases and 4 bases, there was a span of 14 bases. Germline CDR1 is LNHDA and CDR2 is SQIVND (reference sequence). The repertoire was sequenced with immunoSEQ multiplex PCR; TCRdb's copy has only in-frame clones and lacks some. The sample carries about 2.5 million clones, around 92% recorded once. Sequenced: naive CD4+ T cells from PBMCs. Subset reported: CD45RA+ positively selected. The clonotype originates from a young man in good health. Some clones in this sample may be carry-over from other donors' samples. The V call is TRBV19, the J call TRBJ1-1; D might be TRBD1 (5 bases). CDR3 sequence: CASSPPGGSTEAFF. Here the CDR3 DNA reads TGTGCCAGTAGTCCTCCGGGGGGGTCCACTGAAGCTTTCTTT.